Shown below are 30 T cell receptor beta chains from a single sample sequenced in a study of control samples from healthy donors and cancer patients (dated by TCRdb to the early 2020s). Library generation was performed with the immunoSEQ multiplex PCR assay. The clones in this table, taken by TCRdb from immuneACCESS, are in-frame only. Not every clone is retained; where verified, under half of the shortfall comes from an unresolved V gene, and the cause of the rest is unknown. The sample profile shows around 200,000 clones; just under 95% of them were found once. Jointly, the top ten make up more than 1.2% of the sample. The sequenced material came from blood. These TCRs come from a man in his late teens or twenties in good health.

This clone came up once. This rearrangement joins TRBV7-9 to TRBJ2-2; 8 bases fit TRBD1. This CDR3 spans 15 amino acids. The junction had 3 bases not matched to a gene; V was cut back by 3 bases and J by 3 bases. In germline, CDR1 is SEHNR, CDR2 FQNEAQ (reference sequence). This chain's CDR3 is CASSFLTGDTGELFF. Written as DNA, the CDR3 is TGTGCCAGCAGCTTCCTGACAGGGGACACCGGGGAGCTGTTTTTT.

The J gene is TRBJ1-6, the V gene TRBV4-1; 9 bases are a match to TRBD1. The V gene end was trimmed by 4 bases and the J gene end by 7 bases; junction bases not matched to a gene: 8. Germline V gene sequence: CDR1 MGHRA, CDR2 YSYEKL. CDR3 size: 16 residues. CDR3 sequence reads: CASSRLQGAGNSPLHF. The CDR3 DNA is TGCGCCAGCAGCCGCCTACAGGGGGCTGGGAATTCACCCCTCCACTTT.

This CDR3 is CASSGQGALANEKLFF. The CDR3 nucleotides are TGTGCCAGCAGTGGACAGGGGGCGCTGGCTAATGAAAAACTGTTTTTT. This chain connects TRBV2 to TRBJ1-4; 10 nucleotides agree with TRBD1. Trimming at V came to 4 bases and at J to 3 bases, leaving 5 bases not matched to a gene. Germline-derived CDR1 and CDR2 are SNHLY and FYNNEI. The length of the CDR3 is 16 residues.

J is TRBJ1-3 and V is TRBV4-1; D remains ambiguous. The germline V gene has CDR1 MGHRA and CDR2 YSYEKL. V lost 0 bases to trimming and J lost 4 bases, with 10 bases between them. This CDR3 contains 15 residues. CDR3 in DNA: TGCGCCAGCAGCCAAGACTCTGGGAACGGAAACACCATATATTTT. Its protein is CASSQDSGNGNTIYF.

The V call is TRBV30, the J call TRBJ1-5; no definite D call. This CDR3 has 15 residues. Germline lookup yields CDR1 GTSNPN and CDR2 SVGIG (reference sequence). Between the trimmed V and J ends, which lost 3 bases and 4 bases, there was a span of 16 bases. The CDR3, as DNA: TGTGCCTGGAGGAGTGAGGGCGTAAGGAATCAGCCCCAGCATTTT. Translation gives CAWRSEGVRNQPQHF.

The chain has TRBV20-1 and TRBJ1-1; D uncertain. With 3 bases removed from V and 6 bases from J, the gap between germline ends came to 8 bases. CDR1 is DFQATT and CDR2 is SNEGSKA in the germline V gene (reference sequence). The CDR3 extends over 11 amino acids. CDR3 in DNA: TGCAGTGCTAGCTCCGCCGCTGAAGCTTTCTTT. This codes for CSASSAAEAFF.

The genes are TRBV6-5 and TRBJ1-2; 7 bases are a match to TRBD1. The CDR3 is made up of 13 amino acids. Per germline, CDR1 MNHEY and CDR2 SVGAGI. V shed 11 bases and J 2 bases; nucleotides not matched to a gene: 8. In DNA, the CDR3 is TGTGCCGGCGCCGGGGACAGCAACTATGGCTACACCTTC. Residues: CAGAGDSNYGYTF.

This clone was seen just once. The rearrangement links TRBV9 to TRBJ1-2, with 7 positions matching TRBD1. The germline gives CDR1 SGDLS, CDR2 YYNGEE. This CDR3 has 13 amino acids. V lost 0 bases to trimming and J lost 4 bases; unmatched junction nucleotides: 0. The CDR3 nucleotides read TGTGCCAGCAGCGTAGACAGGGGCTATGGCTACACCTTC. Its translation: CASSVDRGYGYTF.

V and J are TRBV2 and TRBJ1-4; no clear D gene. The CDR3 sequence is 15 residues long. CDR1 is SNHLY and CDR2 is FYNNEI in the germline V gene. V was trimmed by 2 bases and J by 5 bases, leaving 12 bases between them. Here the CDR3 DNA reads TGTGCCAGCAGTGAACAGCCACCCCTAAATGAAAAACTGTTTTTT. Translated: CASSEQPPLNEKLFF. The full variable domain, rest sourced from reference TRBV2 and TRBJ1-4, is EPEVTQTPSHQVTQMGQEVILRCVPISNHLYFYWYRQILGQKVEFLVSFYNNEISEKSEIFDDQFSVERPDGSNFTLKIRSTKLEDSAMYFCASSEQPPLNEKLFFGSGTQLSVL.

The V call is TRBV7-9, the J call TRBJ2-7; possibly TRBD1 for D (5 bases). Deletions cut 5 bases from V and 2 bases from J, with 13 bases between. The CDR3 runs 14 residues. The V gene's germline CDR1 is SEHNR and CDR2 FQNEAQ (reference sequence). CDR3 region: CASSGMSTAYEQYF. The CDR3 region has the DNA TGTGCCAGCAGCGGAATGTCGACAGCCTACGAGCAGTACTTC.

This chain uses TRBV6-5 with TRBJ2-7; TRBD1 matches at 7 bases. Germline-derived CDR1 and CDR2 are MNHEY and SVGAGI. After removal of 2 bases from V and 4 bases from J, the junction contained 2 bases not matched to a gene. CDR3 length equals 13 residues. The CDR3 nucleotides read TGTGCCAGCAGTTACGCAGGGGGATACGAGCAGTACTTC. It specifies CASSYAGGYEQYF.

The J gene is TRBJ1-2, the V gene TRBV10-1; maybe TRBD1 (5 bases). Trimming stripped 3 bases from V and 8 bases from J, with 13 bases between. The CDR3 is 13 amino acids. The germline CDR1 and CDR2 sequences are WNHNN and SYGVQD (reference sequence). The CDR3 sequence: CASSESRELGYTF. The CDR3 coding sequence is TGCGCCAGCAGTGAATCCAGGGAACTCGGCTACACCTTC.

Written as DNA, the CDR3 is TGTGCCAGCACCCCTATCACTCAGCCTTACAATGAGCAGTTCTTC. This translates into CASTPITQPYNEQFF. V usage is TRBV5-8 and J usage is TRBJ2-1; D call uncertain. The CDR3 has 15 residues. Germline values: CDR1 SGHTS, CDR2 YDEGEE. The germline V and J ends were trimmed by 6 bases and 4 bases, with 17 bases remaining between them.

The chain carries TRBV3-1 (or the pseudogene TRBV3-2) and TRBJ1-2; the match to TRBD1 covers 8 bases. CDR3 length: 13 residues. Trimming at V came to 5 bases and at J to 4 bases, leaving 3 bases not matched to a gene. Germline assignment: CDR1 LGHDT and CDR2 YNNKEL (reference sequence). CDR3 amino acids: CASSDGTGYGYTF. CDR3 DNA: TGTGCCAGCAGCGATGGGACAGGCTATGGCTACACCTTC.

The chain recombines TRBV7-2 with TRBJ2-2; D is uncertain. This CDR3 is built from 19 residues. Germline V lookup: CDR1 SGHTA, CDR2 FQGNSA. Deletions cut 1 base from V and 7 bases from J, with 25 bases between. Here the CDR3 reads CASSLGWWPGNHPGGELFF. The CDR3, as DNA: TGTGCCAGCAGCTTAGGATGGTGGCCCGGCAACCATCCTGGCGGGGAGCTGTTTTTT.

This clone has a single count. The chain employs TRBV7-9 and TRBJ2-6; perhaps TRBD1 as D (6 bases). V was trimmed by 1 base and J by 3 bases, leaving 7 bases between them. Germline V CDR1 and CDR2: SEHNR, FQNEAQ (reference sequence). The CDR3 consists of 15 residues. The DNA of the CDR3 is TGTGCCAGCAGCTTAGTAGGGGGTGGGGCCAACGTCCTGACTTTC. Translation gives CASSLVGGGANVLTF.

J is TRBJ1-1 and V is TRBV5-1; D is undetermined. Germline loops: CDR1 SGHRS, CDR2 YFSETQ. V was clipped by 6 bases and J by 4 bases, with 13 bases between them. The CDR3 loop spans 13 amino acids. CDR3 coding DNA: TGCGCCAGCACCCTGGACTCCGGCACTGAAGCTTTCTTT. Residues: CASTLDSGTEAFF.

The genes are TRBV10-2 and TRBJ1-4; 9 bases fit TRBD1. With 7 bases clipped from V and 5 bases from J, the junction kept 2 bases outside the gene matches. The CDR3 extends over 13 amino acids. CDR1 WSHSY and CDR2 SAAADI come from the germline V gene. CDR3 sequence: CASNGQGNEKLFF. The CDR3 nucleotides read TGCGCCAGCAATGGACAGGGGAATGAAAAACTGTTTTTT.

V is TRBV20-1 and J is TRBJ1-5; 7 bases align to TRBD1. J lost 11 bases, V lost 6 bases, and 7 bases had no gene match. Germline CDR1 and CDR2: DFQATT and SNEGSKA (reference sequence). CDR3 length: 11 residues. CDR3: CSAVSDRAQHF. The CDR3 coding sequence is TGCAGTGCCGTGAGCGACAGGGCCCAGCATTTT.

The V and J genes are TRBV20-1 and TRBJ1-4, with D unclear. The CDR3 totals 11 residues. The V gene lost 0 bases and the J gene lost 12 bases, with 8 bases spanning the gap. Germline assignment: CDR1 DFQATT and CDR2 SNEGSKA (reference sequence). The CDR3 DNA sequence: TGCAGTGCTAGAGATTCGGCGGAACTGTTTTTT. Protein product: CSARDSAELFF.

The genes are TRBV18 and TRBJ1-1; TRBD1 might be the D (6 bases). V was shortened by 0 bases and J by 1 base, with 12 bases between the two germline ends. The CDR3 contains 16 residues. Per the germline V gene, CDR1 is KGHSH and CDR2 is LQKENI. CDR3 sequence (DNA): TGTGCCAGCTCACCACCCATTCTGGGGGCGAACACTGAAGCTTTCTTT. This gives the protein CASSPPILGANTEAFF.

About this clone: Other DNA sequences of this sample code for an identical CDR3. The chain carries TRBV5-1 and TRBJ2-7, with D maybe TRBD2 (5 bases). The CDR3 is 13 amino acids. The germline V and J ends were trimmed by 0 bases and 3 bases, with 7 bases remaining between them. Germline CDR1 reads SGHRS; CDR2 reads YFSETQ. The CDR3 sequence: CASSLGAGYEQYF. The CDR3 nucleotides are TGCGCCAGCAGCTTGGGGGCGGGCTACGAGCAGTACTTC.

CDR3 residues: CASSQGVSSTDTQYF. CDR3 nucleotide sequence: TGCGCCAGCAGCCAAGGGGTTTCTAGCACAGATACGCAGTATTTT. V and J are TRBV4-1 and TRBJ2-3; the D is unclear. Germline V gene data show CDR1 as MGHRA and CDR2 as YSYEKL. This CDR3 spans 15 amino acids. Trimming took 1 base from V and 0 from J, leaving 8 bases between them.

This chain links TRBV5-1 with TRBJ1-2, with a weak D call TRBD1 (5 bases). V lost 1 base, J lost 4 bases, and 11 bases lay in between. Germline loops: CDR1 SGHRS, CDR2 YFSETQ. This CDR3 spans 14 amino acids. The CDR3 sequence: CASSLWGGVYGYTF. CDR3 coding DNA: TGCGCCAGCAGCTTGTGGGGGGGAGTCTATGGCTACACCTTC.

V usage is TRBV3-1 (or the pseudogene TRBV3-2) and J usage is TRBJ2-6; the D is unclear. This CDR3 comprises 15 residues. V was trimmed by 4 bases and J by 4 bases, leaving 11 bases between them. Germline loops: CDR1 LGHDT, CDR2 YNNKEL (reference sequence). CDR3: CASSRLGGGANVLTF. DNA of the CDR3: TGTGCCAGCAGCCGGCTCGGTGGGGGGGCCAACGTCCTGACTTTC.

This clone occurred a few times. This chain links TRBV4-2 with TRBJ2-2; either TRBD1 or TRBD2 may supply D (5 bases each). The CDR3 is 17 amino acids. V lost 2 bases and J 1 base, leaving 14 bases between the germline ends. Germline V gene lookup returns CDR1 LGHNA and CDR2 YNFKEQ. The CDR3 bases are TGTGCCAGCAGCCAAATTACCGGGACGTTGAACACCGGGGAGCTGTTTTTT. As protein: CASSQITGTLNTGELFF.

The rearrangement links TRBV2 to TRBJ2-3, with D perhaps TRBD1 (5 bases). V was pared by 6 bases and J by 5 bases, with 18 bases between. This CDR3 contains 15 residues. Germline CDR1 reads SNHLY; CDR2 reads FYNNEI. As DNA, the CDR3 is TGTGCCAGCAGCGCACTCATGGGGCAGGGAGATACGCAGTATTTT. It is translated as CASSALMGQGDTQYF.

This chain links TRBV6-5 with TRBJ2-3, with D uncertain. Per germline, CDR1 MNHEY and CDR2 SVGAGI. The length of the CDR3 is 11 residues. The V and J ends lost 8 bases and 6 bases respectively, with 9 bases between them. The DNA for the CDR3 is TGTGCCAGCGCAAGGGTGGATACGCAGTATTTT. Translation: CASARVDTQYF.

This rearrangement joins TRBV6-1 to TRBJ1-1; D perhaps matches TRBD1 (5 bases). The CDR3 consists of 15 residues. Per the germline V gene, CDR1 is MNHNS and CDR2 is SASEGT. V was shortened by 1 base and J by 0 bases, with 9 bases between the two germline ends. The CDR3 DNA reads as TGTGCCAGCAGTGAAGGGGACGGCGTGAACACTGAAGCTTTCTTT. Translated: CASSEGDGVNTEAFF.

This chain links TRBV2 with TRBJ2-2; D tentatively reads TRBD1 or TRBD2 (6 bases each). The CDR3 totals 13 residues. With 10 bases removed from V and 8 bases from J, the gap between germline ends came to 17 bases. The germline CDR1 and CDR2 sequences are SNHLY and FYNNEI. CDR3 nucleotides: TGTGCCACCACTCTGGGGGGCTATGGGGAGCTGTTTTTT. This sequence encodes CATTLGGYGELFF.